A single TCR beta chain is shown here with its context. Trimming left V 3 bases short and J 4 bases short, with 6 bases between. CDR1 SGHTA and CDR2 FQGNSA come from the germline V gene. This CDR3 region has 12 residues. The sample belongs to a study of T cell responses to AZD1222 COVID-19 vaccine. Generated by immunoSEQ multiplex PCR, the TCRdb table keeps only in-frame clones and is missing some. The sample carries approximately 150,000 clones, 90% to 95% recorded once. The TCR originated in an adult in good health. V usage is TRBV7-2 and J usage is TRBJ1-1; D gene uncertain. The specimen was peripheral blood, collected on day 0 of AZD1222 vaccination. DNA for the CDR3: TGTGCCAGCAGCTTGCAGAGCACTGAAGCTTTCTTT. Translated: CASSLQSTEAFF.